This T cell receptor (beta chain) was observed in a study of shared clonotypes between healthy human individuals. Study conclusions and caveats: Four donors had around 5.2% of their naive CD4 clonotypes in common.

Positive CCR7 selection of CD45RO-negative cells yielded the naive CD8 cells, and terminally differentiated effector memory CD45RA+ cells were excluded. Adults of Caucasian background living in Nashville, Tennessee made up all donors. Clones were read by immunoSEQ multiplex PCR, and TCRdb kept only the in-frame ones, dropping some. The sample shows about 680,000 clones, about 91% of them seen only once. Concerning this clone: The antigen is undetermined.

The specimen sequenced was naive CD8+ T cells sorted from blood. This TCR was recovered from a man between 25 and 39 years old in good health.

DNA of the CDR3: TGTGCCAGCAGTCCCGGGGACGGGACAGGGAGAGCCTACGAGCAGTACTTC. Translated, it gives CASSPGDGTGRAYEQYF. The V call is TRBV2, the J call TRBJ2-7; 9 nucleotides align to TRBD1. Germline CDR1 and CDR2: SNHLY and FYNNEI. The CDR3 has 17 amino acids. With 5 bases clipped from V and 2 bases from J, the junction kept 13 bases outside the gene matches. Full variable domain (rest looked up from reference TRBV2 and TRBJ2-7): EPEVTQTPSHQVTQMGQEVILRCVPISNHLYFYWYRQILGQKVEFLVSFYNNEISEKSEIFDDQFSVERPDGSNFTLKIRSTKLEDSAMYFCASSPGDGTGRAYEQYFGPGTRLTVT.